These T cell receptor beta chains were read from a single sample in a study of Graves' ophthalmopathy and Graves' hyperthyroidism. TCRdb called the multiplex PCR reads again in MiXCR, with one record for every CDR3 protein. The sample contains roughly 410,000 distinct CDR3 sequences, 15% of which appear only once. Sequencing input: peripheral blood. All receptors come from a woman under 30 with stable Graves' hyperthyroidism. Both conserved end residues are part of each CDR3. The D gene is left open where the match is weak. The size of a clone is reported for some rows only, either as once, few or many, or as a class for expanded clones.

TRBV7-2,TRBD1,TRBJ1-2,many,TGTGCCAGCAGCCTCGGGACAGATTCTAACTATGGCTACACCTTC,CASSLGTDSNYGYTF
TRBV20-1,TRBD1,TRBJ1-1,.,TGCAGTGCTAGAGATACAGGGGGCCTCACTGAAGCTTTCTTT,CSARDTGGLTEAFF
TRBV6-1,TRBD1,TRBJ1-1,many,TGTGCCAGCAGGAACAGGGGGCGTCAAGCTTTCTTT,CASRNRGRQAFF
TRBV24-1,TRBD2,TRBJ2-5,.,TGTGCCACCAGTGATTTAATTAGCGGGGAAGAGACCCAGTACTTC,CATSDLISGEETQYF
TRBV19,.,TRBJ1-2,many,TGTGCCAGTAGTATGGAGCGGGGCCTAAAGGGAAATATCTATGGCTACACCTTC,CASSMERGLKGNIYGYTF
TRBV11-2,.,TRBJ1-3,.,TGTGCCAGCAGCTTAAAACGGCTTAGCTCTGGAAACACCATATATTTT,CASSLKRLSSGNTIYF
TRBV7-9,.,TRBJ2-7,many,TGTGCCAGCAGCTTGGTGAGCAACTCCTACGAGCAGTACTTC,CASSLVSNSYEQYF
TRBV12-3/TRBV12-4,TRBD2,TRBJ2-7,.,TGTGCCAGCAGTGCGAGCTTAGCGGGAGAGACATACGAGCAGTACTTC,CASSASLAGETYEQYF
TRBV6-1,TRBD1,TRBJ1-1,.,TGTGCCAGCACTCCCGCCGCTGGACAGGGGGTAACTGAAGCTTTCTTT,CASTPAAGQGVTEAFF
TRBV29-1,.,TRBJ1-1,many,TGCAGCGTTGAAGGGGGACGATGGACTGAAGCTTTCTTT,CSVEGGRWTEAFF
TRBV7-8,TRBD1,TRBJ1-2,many,TGTGCCAGCAGCTCTTTACGATGGGACAGGGGGCGATCGAACTATGGCTACACCTTC,CASSSLRWDRGRSNYGYTF
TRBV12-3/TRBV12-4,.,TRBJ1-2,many,TGTGCCAGCAGACCCGGTCTTTTAGTCAACTATGGCTACACCTTC,CASRPGLLVNYGYTF
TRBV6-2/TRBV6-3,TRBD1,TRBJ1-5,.,TGTGCCAGCAGTCCCGGACAGGGGGTAAATCAGCCCCAGCATTTT,CASSPGQGVNQPQHF
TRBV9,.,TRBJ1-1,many,TGTGCCAGCAGCCCGGAAGGGAGGAGGAACACTGAAGCTTTCTTT,CASSPEGRRNTEAFF
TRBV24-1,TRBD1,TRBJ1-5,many,TGTGCCACCAGTGATCTCGACAGGGACAGCAATCAGCCCCAGCATTTT,CATSDLDRDSNQPQHF
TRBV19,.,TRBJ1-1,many,TGTGCCAGTGAGTACCACACTGAAGCTTTCTTT,CASEYHTEAFF
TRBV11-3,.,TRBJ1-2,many,TGTGCCAGCAGCTCCCGACGGGTCTATGGCTACACCTTC,CASSSRRVYGYTF
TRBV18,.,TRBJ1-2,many,TGTGCCAGCTCACCAGGGAGCGACTATGGCTACACCTTC,CASSPGSDYGYTF
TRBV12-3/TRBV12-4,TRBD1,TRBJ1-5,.,TGTGCCAGCAGTTTCTTACTCCGGGACAGGGGGCTAAGGGACAATCAGCCCCAGCATTTT,CASSFLLRDRGLRDNQPQHF
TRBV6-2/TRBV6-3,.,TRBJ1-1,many,TGTGCCAGCAGTTACTCAGGACTCAGGAACACTGAAGCTTTCTTT,CASSYSGLRNTEAFF
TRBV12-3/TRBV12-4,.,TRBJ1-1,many,TGTGCCAGCACCTACACCAGGGGTAGGAACACTGAAGCTTTCTTT,CASTYTRGRNTEAFF
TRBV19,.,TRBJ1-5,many,TGTGCCAGTACCCGGACAGTTAGTCAGCCCCAGCATTTT,CASTRTVSQPQHF